This T cell receptor beta chain was recorded in a study of neurological immune-mediated disorders. Notes on the study in general: Phylogenetic analysis grouped 18 of 34 multiple sclerosis patients' repertoires together, suggesting a possible repertoire signature. The highest TCR clonal expansion occurred in HTLV-1-associated myelopathy; multiple sclerosis fell below healthy controls.

This clonotype was recorded at least ten times. The target antigen is unknown. This CDR3 region has 13 residues. V shed 4 bases and J 8 bases; nucleotides not matched to a gene: 6. Libraries used 2 million unsorted PBMCs kept frozen in RNAlater. TCRdb itself ran the 5' RACE reads through MiXCR, one entry per CDR3 protein. The sample carries about 66,000 distinct CDR3 sequences, less than 5.5% recorded once. What was sequenced was PBMCs. V gene TRBV12-3 or TRBV12-4 combines with J gene TRBJ1-2; TRBD1 agrees at 8 bases. The clonotype originates from a man aged 25 to 40 with multiple sclerosis. CDR3 loop: CASSSLTGEGYTF. The CDR3, as DNA: TGTGCCAGCAGTTCCCTGACAGGGGAAGGCTACACCTTC.